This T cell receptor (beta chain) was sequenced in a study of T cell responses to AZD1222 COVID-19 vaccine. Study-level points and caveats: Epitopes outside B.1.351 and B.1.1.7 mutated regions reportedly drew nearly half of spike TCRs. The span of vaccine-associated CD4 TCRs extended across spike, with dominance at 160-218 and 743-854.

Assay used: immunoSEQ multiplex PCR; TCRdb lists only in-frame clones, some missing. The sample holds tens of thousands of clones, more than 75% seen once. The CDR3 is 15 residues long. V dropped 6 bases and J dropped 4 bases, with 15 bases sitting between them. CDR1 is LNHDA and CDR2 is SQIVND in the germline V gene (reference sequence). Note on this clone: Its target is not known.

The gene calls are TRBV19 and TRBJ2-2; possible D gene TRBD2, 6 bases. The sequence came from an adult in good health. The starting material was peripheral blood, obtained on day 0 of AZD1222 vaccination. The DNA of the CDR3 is TGTGCCAGTAGACGCCTAGCGTTTTCCACCGGGGAGCTGTTTTTT. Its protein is CASRRLAFSTGELFF. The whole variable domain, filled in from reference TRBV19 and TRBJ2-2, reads DGGITQSPKYLFRKEGQNVTLSCEQNLNHDAMYWYRQDPGQGLRLIYYSQIVNDFQKGDIAEGYSVSREKKESFPLTVTSAQKNPTAFYLCASRRLAFSTGELFFGEGSRLTVL.